This TCR beta chain comes out of a study of T cell responses to AZD1222 COVID-19 vaccine. This CDR3 has 16 amino acids. Repertoires were generated with immunoSEQ multiplex PCR, while TCRdb's copy carries only in-frame clones and drops some. Of roughly 89,000 clones in the sample, roughly 88% are singletons; the top ten hold around 5.1%. The V gene is TRBV21-1, the J gene TRBJ2-5; the D segment call TRBD2 is taken from the table without a DNA check. TRBV21-1 is noted as a pseudogene. Sequencing was performed on peripheral blood, taken on day 0 of MenACWY control vaccination. The receptor comes from an adult in good health. The CDR3 sequence: CASSNPQREKIETQYF. The CDR3 nucleotides are TGTGCCAGCAGCAATCCCCAGCGGGAGAAGATAGAGACCCAGTACTTC.